The 23 T cell receptor beta chains below all came from one sample that was sequenced in a study of cytomegalovirus exposure and HLA in healthy donors. This PCR relied on a set of 60 Vbeta primers and 13 Jbeta primers. The repertoire was sequenced with immunoSEQ multiplex PCR; TCRdb's copy has only in-frame clones and lacks some. The data hold more than 150,000 clones, with 79% observed a single time. Sequenced input: PBMCs. These receptors were collected from a girl aged 5-17 years in good health and CMV-seropositive.

This rearrangement joins TRBV19 to TRBJ1-5; a possible D gene is TRBD1 (6 bases). Deletions cut 6 bases from V and 2 bases from J, with 14 bases between. Germline CDR1 LNHDA, CDR2 SQIVND (reference sequence). This CDR3 comprises 15 residues. This CDR3 reads CASRTRGAGNQPQHF. The CDR3 DNA sequence: TGTGCCAGTAGGACGCGGGGGGCGGGCAATCAGCCCCAGCATTTT.

This clone has just one count. This rearrangement joins TRBV4-1 to TRBJ2-7, with D possibly TRBD2 on 5 matching bases. V dropped 0 bases and J dropped 6 bases, with 15 bases sitting between them. Germline V gene data show CDR1 as MGHRA and CDR2 as YSYEKL. The CDR3 has 15 residues. As DNA, the CDR3 is TGCGCCAGCAGCCAAGATCGCGGGTCGGGGTCCGAGCAGTACTTC. Amino acid sequence: CASSQDRGSGSEQYF.

This chain uses TRBV5-6 with TRBJ2-1, with D unresolved. Germline loops: CDR1 SGHDT, CDR2 YYEEEE. Trimming shortened V by 1 base and J by 6 bases, and 11 bases separated the two germline ends. This CDR3 has 14 residues. The CDR3 nucleotides are TGTGCCAGCAGCTTGCCCGCGGCCGCCAATGAGCAGTTCTTC. Translating gives CASSLPAAANEQFF. Full variable domain (outside the CDR3, taken from reference TRBV5-6 and TRBJ2-1): DAGVTQSPTHLIKTRGQQVTLRCSPKSGHDTVSWYQQALGQGPQFIFQYYEEEERQRGNFPDRFSGHQFPNYSSELNVNALLLGDSALYLCASSLPAAANEQFFGPGTRLTVL.

In this sample, this clone turned up a few times. This rearrangement joins TRBV5-4 to TRBJ2-3; D call uncertain. The CDR3 has 13 amino acids. Germline V gene lookup returns CDR1 SGHNT and CDR2 YYREEE (reference sequence). Deletions cut 4 bases from V and 3 bases from J, with 9 bases between. CDR3 DNA: TGTGCCAGCAGCCAGCTAGGAACAGATACGCAGTATTTT. The encoded protein is CASSQLGTDTQYF.

The V call is TRBV2, the J call TRBJ2-2, with 11 bases lining up with TRBD2. This CDR3 has 16 residues. From germline, CDR1 is SNHLY and CDR2 FYNNEI. Trimming took 3 bases from V and 3 from J; bases not matched to a gene: 3. Here the CDR3 DNA reads TGTGCCAGCAGTGACCTAGCGGGGGGAGACACCGGGGAGCTGTTTTTT. This gives the protein CASSDLAGGDTGELFF.

The chain uses TRBV4-3 and TRBJ2-3; the D gene is possibly TRBD2 (5 bases). The V gene's germline CDR1 is LGHNA and CDR2 YSLEER. Trimming stripped 0 bases from V and 0 bases from J, with 13 bases between. The CDR3 is made up of 17 amino acids. CDR3 nucleotide sequence: TGCGCCAGCAGCCAAGATAGGCTAGCCCTAAGCACAGATACGCAGTATTTT. This encodes CASSQDRLALSTDTQYF.

J is TRBJ1-1 and V is TRBV6-6; possibly TRBD1 for D (6 bases). Trimming stripped 5 bases from V and 6 bases from J, with 13 bases between. The CDR3 consists of 13 residues. Per germline, CDR1 MNHNY and CDR2 SVGAGI (reference sequence). CDR3 bases: TGTGCCAGCAGTATACAGGGTTGGCCTGAAGCTTTCTTT. Amino acids: CASSIQGWPEAFF.

The chain links TRBV5-4 to TRBJ1-4; the D gene is possibly TRBD1 (6 bases). The CDR3 covers 18 residues. In germline, CDR1 is SGHNT, CDR2 YYREEE (reference sequence). V lost 4 bases to trimming and J lost 4 bases, with 23 bases between them. CDR3: CASSQTPMYREFNEKLFF. CDR3 nucleotide sequence: TGTGCCAGCAGCCAAACCCCCATGTACAGGGAATTTAATGAAAAACTGTTTTTT.

CDR3 sequence reads: CASTDSPREYEQYF. The CDR3 DNA sequence: TGTGCCAGCACCGATTCCCCCAGGGAATACGAGCAGTACTTC. J is TRBJ2-7 and V is TRBV6-6; D is possibly TRBD1 (5 bases). The CDR3 runs 14 residues. V was pared by 7 bases and J by 4 bases, with 17 bases between. CDR1 MNHNY and CDR2 SVGAGI come from the germline V gene (reference sequence).

The J gene is TRBJ2-7, the V gene TRBV10-1, with a tentative D call TRBD2 (6 bases). The CDR3 has 14 amino acids. V was clipped by 6 bases and J by 0 bases, with 12 bases between them. Germline-derived CDR1 and CDR2 are WNHNN and SYGVQD (reference sequence). The CDR3 DNA is TGCGCCAGCAGCAGGGACTTGAGCTCCTACGAGCAGTACTTC. As protein: CASSRDLSSYEQYF.

This sequence joins TRBV15 and TRBJ1-2; 7 nucleotides line up with TRBD1. Germline CDR1 LNHNV, CDR2 YYDKDF (reference sequence). This CDR3 contains 15 residues. With 5 bases clipped from V and 1 base from J, the junction kept 7 bases outside the gene matches. CDR3 residues: CATSVGGGNNYGYTF. The CDR3, as DNA: TGTGCCACCAGCGTCGGAGGGGGCAATAACTATGGCTACACCTTC.

The chain carries TRBV23-1 and TRBJ2-7; TRBD1 matches 7 bases. TRBV23-1 is an ORF, with its function uncertain. V lost 2 bases to trimming and J lost 1 base; unmatched junction nucleotides: 8. This CDR3 is 16 amino acids long. The CDR3, as DNA: TGCGCCAGCAGTCAACTCTATCGGGACAGTTCCTACGAGCAGTACTTC. Its translation: CASSQLYRDSSYEQYF.

The V call is TRBV5-4, the J call TRBJ2-1; 11 bases map to TRBD2. J gave up 5 bases and V 0 bases, and 1 base lay outside the gene matches. Germline V lookup: CDR1 SGHNT, CDR2 YYREEE (reference sequence). The CDR3 loop spans 15 amino acids. In DNA, the CDR3 is TGTGCCAGCAGCTTGGCGGGACTAGCGGACAATGAGCAGTTCTTC. Amino acids: CASSLAGLADNEQFF.

This rearrangement joins TRBV7-2 to TRBJ1-6; 8 bases line up with TRBD1. Germline-derived CDR1 and CDR2 are SGHTA and FQGNSA. The CDR3 runs to 15 residues. V lost 1 base to trimming and J lost 5 bases; unmatched junction nucleotides: 1. CDR3 sequence: CASSLVQGDNSPLHF. The DNA for the CDR3 is TGTGCCAGCAGCTTAGTACAGGGGGATAATTCACCCCTCCACTTT. The whole variable domain, filled in from reference TRBV7-2 and TRBJ1-6, reads GAGVSQSPSNKVTEKGKDVELRCDPISGHTALYWYRQSLGQGLEFLIYFQGNSAPDKSGLPSDRFSAERTGGSVSTLTIQRTQQEDSAVYLCASSLVQGDNSPLHFGNGTRLTVT.

The rearrangement uses TRBV13 and TRBJ2-1, with 8 nucleotides matching TRBD1. Germline CDR1 reads PRHDT; CDR2 reads FYEKMQ (reference sequence). The V segment lost 1 base and the J segment 6 bases; nucleotides outside the gene matches: 5. There are 15 residues in the CDR3. The CDR3 DNA sequence: TGTGCCAGCAGCTTAGAACAGGGGGATCGCAATGAGCAGTTCTTC. Its translation: CASSLEQGDRNEQFF. Full variable domain (remainder filled in from reference TRBV13 and TRBJ2-1): AAGVIQSPRHLIKEKRETATLKCYPIPRHDTVYWYQQGPGQDPQFLISFYEKMQSDKGSIPDRFSAQQFSDYHSELNMSSLELGDSALYFCASSLEQGDRNEQFFGPGTRLTVL.

The rearrangement uses TRBV7-8 and TRBJ2-3; the match to TRBD2 covers 9 bases. This CDR3 region has 17 residues. J was trimmed by 6 bases and V by 1 base; bases with no gene match: 11. The germline CDR1 and CDR2 sequences are SGHVS and FQNEAQ. This chain's CDR3 is CASSLGAAGGLWDTQYF. In DNA, the CDR3 is TGTGCCAGCAGCTTAGGGGCAGCGGGGGGATTATGGGATACGCAGTATTTT. Based on the CDR3 plus reference TRBV7-8 and TRBJ2-3, the full variable domain is GAGVSQSPRYKVAKRGQDVALRCDPISGHVSLFWYQQALGQGPEFLTYFQNEAQLDKSGLPSDRFFAERPEGSVSTLKIQRTQQEDSAVYLCASSLGAAGGLWDTQYFGPGTRLTVL.

The chain carries TRBV7-9 and TRBJ2-5; TRBD2 matches at 7 bases. The CDR3 runs 14 residues. Per germline, CDR1 SEHNR and CDR2 FQNEAQ (reference sequence). V gave up 0 bases and J gave up 3 bases; unmatched junction bases: 1. The CDR3 is CASSLASGEETQYF. The DNA for the CDR3 is TGTGCCAGCAGCTTAGCGAGCGGGGAAGAGACCCAGTACTTC.

This chain connects TRBV7-2 to TRBJ2-7; 7 bases are shared with TRBD2. V was pared by 1 base and J by 6 bases, with 9 bases of the junction left unmatched. The length of the CDR3 is 15 residues. Looked up from germline, CDR1 is SGHTA and CDR2 is FQGNSA. The CDR3 reads CASSLEGWGGGEQYF. Written as DNA, the CDR3 is TGTGCCAGCAGCTTAGAGGGGTGGGGCGGGGGCGAGCAGTACTTC.

This clone was counted only a few times. The chain combines TRBV5-4 with TRBJ2-1; 9 bases line up with TRBD2. Trimming took 0 bases from V and 11 from J; bases not matched to a gene: 12. In germline, CDR1 is SGHNT, CDR2 YYREEE (reference sequence). This CDR3 is 16 amino acids long. CDR3 sequence: CASSLVGVERGVQQFF. As DNA, the CDR3 is TGTGCCAGCAGCTTGGTAGGAGTGGAGCGGGGGGTGCAGCAGTTCTTC.

The chain joins TRBV9 to TRBJ2-2, with 10 bases lining up with TRBD2. Germline CDR1 reads SGDLS; CDR2 reads YYNGEE. The CDR3 totals 16 residues. The trim removed 3 bases at V and 3 bases at J, leaving 5 bases unmatched. The CDR3 nucleotides read TGTGCCAGCAGCGAGGGAGCGGGGGGGTACACCGGGGAGCTGTTTTTT. Translating gives CASSEGAGGYTGELFF.

The rearrangement joins TRBV4-3 to TRBJ2-7, with D possibly being TRBD1 (6 bases). CDR1 and CDR2 from the germline V gene are LGHNA and YSLEER. CDR3 length: 18 residues. Trimming cost V 3 bases and J 6 bases, with 27 bases left between them. This chain's CDR3 is CASSQRPAPGHRAGEQYF. CDR3 in DNA: TGCGCCAGCAGCCAGAGACCCGCACCGGGACACCGGGCGGGCGAGCAGTACTTC.

The chain recombines TRBV10-3 with TRBJ2-2; D not resolved. V lost 7 bases to trimming and J lost 0 bases, with 6 bases between them. Germline V gene data show CDR1 as ENHRY and CDR2 as SYGVKD. There are 13 residues in the CDR3. The chain's CDR3 is CAIKPANTGELFF. The DNA of the CDR3 is TGTGCCATCAAACCAGCGAACACCGGGGAGCTGTTTTTT.

The chain carries TRBV7-2 and TRBJ2-6; D remains ambiguous. The V and J ends lost 1 base and 4 bases respectively, with 8 bases between them. The germline V gene has CDR1 SGHTA and CDR2 FQGNSA. The CDR3 totals 15 residues. The CDR3 here is CASSLVQAGANVLTF. The CDR3 DNA reads TGTGCCAGCAGCTTAGTCCAGGCCGGGGCCAACGTCCTGACTTTC.